This entry lists 17 T cell receptor beta chains sequenced from one sample in a study of cytomegalovirus exposure and HLA in healthy donors. Primers for the PCR totalled 60 Vbeta and 13 Jbeta. Sequencing was performed with immunoSEQ multiplex PCR; in TCRdb, only in-frame clones are kept and a portion is missing. The sample has under 300,000 clones; approximately 91% are singletons. The material sequenced was PBMCs. These receptor sequences come from a girl aged 2 to 10 in good health and CMV-seronegative.

The rearrangement uses TRBV5-4 and TRBJ2-5; D might be TRBD2 (6 bases). The CDR3 spans 13 residues. Germline CDR1 and CDR2: SGHNT and YYREEE (reference sequence). Deletions cut 3 bases from V and 3 bases from J, with 9 bases between. CDR3 loop: CASSSRGKETQYF. The DNA for the CDR3 is TGTGCCAGCAGCTCCCGGGGGAAAGAGACCCAGTACTTC.

The V call is TRBV14, the J call TRBJ1-2, with unresolved D. From germline, CDR1 is SGHDN and CDR2 FVKESK. The CDR3 is 16 amino acids. V lost 2 bases and J lost 0, with 13 bases in between. The CDR3 sequence is CASSQRGGSSNYGYTF. Here the CDR3 DNA reads TGTGCCAGCAGCCAAAGAGGTGGCAGTTCTAACTATGGCTACACCTTC.

The V and J genes are TRBV10-3 and TRBJ1-2; tentatively, D is TRBD1 (5 bases). Germline V gives CDR1 ENHRY, CDR2 SYGVKD. This CDR3 comprises 11 residues. The germline V and J ends were trimmed by 6 bases and 5 bases, with 7 bases remaining between them. CDR3 region: CAIRQAYGYTF. The CDR3 DNA is TGTGCCATCAGACAGGCTTATGGCTACACCTTC.

The V and J genes are TRBV9 and TRBJ2-7; 9 bases map to TRBD2. Germline loops: CDR1 SGDLS, CDR2 YYNGEE. V was clipped by 3 bases and J by 6 bases; unmatched bases: 7. The CDR3 totals 14 residues. CDR3: CASSGTAGGGEQYF. The DNA of the CDR3 is TGTGCCAGCAGCGGGACGGCGGGAGGGGGCGAGCAGTACTTC. The variable domain in full, completed from reference TRBV9 and TRBJ2-7, reads DSGVTQTPKHLITATGQRVTLRCSPRSGDLSVYWYQQSLDQGLQFLIQYYNGEERAKGNILERFSAQQFPDLHSELNLSSLELGDSALYFCASSGTAGGGEQYFGPGTRLTVT.

The V and J genes are TRBV9 and TRBJ2-1; 7 bases fit TRBD2. Trimming removed 7 bases from V and 0 bases from J; junction bases left unmatched: 7. Germline loops: CDR1 SGDLS, CDR2 YYNGEE. The CDR3 is made up of 15 amino acids. CDR3 sequence (DNA): TGTGCCAGCGCTTCGGGGACTAACTCCTACAATGAGCAGTTCTTC. Protein: CASASGTNSYNEQFF.

A single count supports this clone. The genes are TRBV30 and TRBJ2-1; D ambiguous. V lost 8 bases, J lost 6 bases, and 20 bases lay in between. Germline CDR1 is GTSNPN and CDR2 is SVGIG (reference sequence). The CDR3 has 14 amino acids. The CDR3 loop reads CAGCQALVVNEQFF. Here the CDR3 DNA reads TGTGCCGGTTGTCAGGCCCTGGTTGTCAATGAGCAGTTCTTC.

For this clone: A read error may account for a junction end that differs from germline. The V gene is TRBV7-7, the J gene TRBJ2-3; TRBD2 matches at 9 bases. CDR3 length equals 15 residues. Germline V gives CDR1 SSHAT, CDR2 FNYEAQ (reference sequence). CDR3 amino acids: CASSLGGGASDTQYF. For the CDR3, the DNA is TGTGCTAGCAGCTTAGGCGGGGGGGCAAGTGATACGCAGTATTTT.

In its sample, this clone was seen once. The chain employs TRBV5-6 and TRBJ2-5; 8 bases are a match to TRBD1. V dropped 2 bases and J dropped 3; count of bases not matched to a gene: 6. The CDR3 has 15 amino acids. Germline loops: CDR1 SGHDT, CDR2 YYEEEE. The CDR3 coding sequence is TGTGCCAGCAGCTTACTGGGACAGGACAAAGAGACCCAGTACTTC. Encoded protein: CASSLLGQDKETQYF.

The chain combines TRBV11-2 with TRBJ2-7, with 7 bases identical to TRBD1. After removal of 4 bases from V and 3 bases from J, the junction contained 0 bases not matched to a gene. Per germline, CDR1 SGHAT and CDR2 FQNNGV. The CDR3 is made up of 12 amino acids. The CDR3 sequence is CASSSGGYEQYF. The CDR3 nucleotides are TGTGCCAGCAGCTCAGGGGGCTACGAGCAGTACTTC.

This chain links TRBV5-4 with TRBJ2-5; 9 bases fit TRBD2. The tail of the sequence fits TRBJ2-7 better, so the J call may be wrong. The CDR3 is made up of 17 amino acids. Germline CDR1 is SGHNT and CDR2 is YYREEE (reference sequence). CDR3 loop: CASSGDVAGVASIEQYF. Written as DNA, the CDR3 is TGTGCCAGCAGCGGAGATGTAGCGGGGGTAGCCTCTATCGAGCAGTACTTC.

The CDR3 region has the DNA TGTGCCAGCAGCCCCTACGGGGGGCCACGAAACACCGGGGAGCTGTTTTTT. Translation gives CASSPYGGPRNTGELFF. The V call is TRBV14, the J call TRBJ2-2; maybe TRBD2 (7 bases). V dropped 4 bases and J dropped 2 bases, with 17 bases sitting between them. The CDR3 extends over 17 amino acids. Germline V lookup: CDR1 SGHDN, CDR2 FVKESK.

The V gene is TRBV6-6, the J gene TRBJ2-1; no firm D call. The V gene's germline CDR1 is MNHNY and CDR2 SVGAGI (reference sequence). CDR3 length: 14 amino acids. Deletions cut 2 bases from V and 4 bases from J, with 9 bases between. This chain's CDR3 is CASSYLGEYNEQFF. For the CDR3, the DNA is TGTGCCAGCAGTTACCTGGGCGAGTACAATGAGCAGTTCTTC.

The chain uses TRBV16 and TRBJ2-2, with D possibly being TRBD2 (5 bases). V was pared by 10 bases and J by 6 bases, with 18 bases between. The CDR3 is 14 amino acids. From germline, CDR1 is KGHSY and CDR2 FQNENV. The CDR3 nucleotides are TGTGCCAACCTCCGGGAACCAGTCGCCGGGGAGCTGTTTTTT. Translating it yields CANLREPVAGELFF.

V and J are TRBV28 and TRBJ2-1; maybe TRBD1 (6 bases). V was trimmed by 6 bases and J by 15 bases, leaving 15 bases between them. Germline CDR1 and CDR2: MDHEN and SYDVKM. The length of the CDR3 is 11 residues. The CDR3 nucleotides are TGTGCCAGCAGGGGCACAGGGTTTTCGTTCTTC. Amino acid sequence: CASRGTGFSFF.

V is TRBV11-3 and J is TRBJ1-4; 8 bases agree with TRBD1. The CDR3 covers 15 residues. Looked up from germline, CDR1 is SGHNT and CDR2 is YENEEA. Trimming removed 6 bases from V and 0 bases from J; junction bases left unmatched: 3. CDR3 sequence reads: CASSQGAPTNEKLFF. Here the CDR3 DNA reads TGTGCCAGCAGTCAGGGGGCCCCAACTAATGAAAAACTGTTTTTT. Together with reference TRBV11-3 and TRBJ1-4, the CDR3 gives the full variable domain: EAGVVQSPRYKIIEKKQPVAFWCNPISGHNTLYWYLQNLGQGPELLIRYENEEAVDDSQLPKDRFSAERLKGVDSTLKIQPAELGDSAVYLCASSQGAPTNEKLFFGSGTQLSVL.

The chain uses TRBV7-6 and TRBJ2-7, with 11 nucleotides matching TRBD2. With 6 bases clipped from V and 4 bases from J, the junction kept 8 bases outside the gene matches. The CDR3 is 15 amino acids. Germline CDR1 SGHVS, CDR2 FNYEAQ. DNA for the CDR3: TGTGCCAGCAGACAATCCGGGACTAGCGGATACGAGCAGTACTTC. It yields the protein CASRQSGTSGYEQYF.

The chain has TRBV5-8 and TRBJ2-5; 7 bases match TRBD1. The trim removed 4 bases at V and 0 bases at J, leaving 3 bases unmatched. This CDR3 contains 14 residues. Germline CDR1 and CDR2: SGHTS and YDEGEE. CDR3: CASSRDSNQETQYF. CDR3 in DNA: TGTGCCAGCAGCCGGGACAGCAACCAAGAGACCCAGTACTTC.